This T cell receptor (beta chain) derives from a study of T-cell memory formation after mild COVID-19. For the study at large: TCR clustering was largely donor specific. Study-wide results and limits: The authors left the SARS-CoV-2 specificity of second-wave clones peaking on day 37 unconfirmed. Contracting CD4+ clones lay largely in CM and EM, with CD8+ ones residing in EMRA. Day 15 to 85 contractors were CD4/CD8 balanced; later expanders leaned CD4+.

TCRdb itself ran the 5' RACE reads through MiXCR, one entry per CDR3 protein. The data show approximately 340,000 distinct CDR3 sequences, approximately 16% seen once. This clonotype was counted ten times or more. Its antigen is as yet unknown. Per germline, CDR1 SGHVS and CDR2 FNYEAQ. The CDR3 spans 14 residues. The germline V and J ends were trimmed by 5 bases and 4 bases, with 14 bases remaining between them. The material sequenced was PBMCs or a T cell subset sorted from them (not recorded which). The rearrangement uses TRBV7-6 and TRBJ2-5, with unresolved D. This TCR was recovered from a man between 18 and 29 years old who had mild COVID-19 (a few samples of this study predate the infection). Cell type and time point are not known. The CDR3 region is CASSPTPTAETQYF. The CDR3 nucleotides read TGTGCCAGCAGCCCTACCCCGACCGCAGAGACCCAGTACTTC. The full variable domain, in which reference TRBV7-6 and TRBJ2-5 provide the parts outside the CDR3, is GAGVSQSPRYKVTKRGQDVALRCDPISGHVSLYWYRQALGQGPEFLTYFNYEAQQDKSGLPNDRFSAERPEGSISTLTIQRTEQRDSAMYRCASSPTPTAETQYFGPGTRLLVL.